Listed below are T cell receptor beta chains from one sample, sequenced in a study of response to subunit inactivated influenza vaccine. In TCRdb, the RT-PCR reads were re-called with MiXCR into one record per CDR3 protein. The table has approximately 500,000 distinct CDR3 sequences, about an eighth seen once; the top ten hold about 12%. The specimen comprised PBMCs from blood, sampled roughly 47 days after vaccination. These receptor sequences come from a middle-aged man who received an inactivated influenza vaccine. The conserved cysteine and the conserved F or W are not part of the CDR3 here. The order of the fields is CDR3 length, V gene, J gene, CDR3 protein.

length: 12
V: TRBV28
J: TRBJ2-5
CDR3: ASTNHPYQETQY

length: 10
V: TRBV12-3/TRBV12-4
J: TRBJ2-7
CDR3: ASSFRGSEQY

length: 12
V: TRBV6-5
J: TRBJ1-2
CDR3: ASSLDRESYGYT

length: 13
V: TRBV7-2
J: TRBJ2-1
CDR3: ASSPSGGSFNEQF

length: 11
V: TRBV20-1
J: TRBJ1-1
CDR3: SARGGRGTEAF

length: 11
V: TRBV29-1
J: TRBJ1-4
CDR3: SVGLEQGGKLF

length: 14
V: TRBV5-1
J: TRBJ2-1
CDR3: ASSLSGTGSFNEQF

length: 12
V: TRBV21-1
J: TRBJ2-5
CDR3: ASSTRDAQETQY

length: 11
V: TRBV6-1
J: TRBJ2-7
CDR3: ASRMGQPYEQY

length: 19
V: TRBV10-3
J: TRBJ2-3
CDR3: AISGPLPASGDLSSTDTQY

length: 13
V: TRBV24-1
J: TRBJ2-1
CDR3: ATSPDGRAYNEQF

length: 12
V: TRBV20-1
J: TRBJ2-1
CDR3: SAPPSGGPNEQF

length: 12
V: TRBV20-1
J: TRBJ2-7
CDR3: SASAGLKAYEQY

length: 12
V: TRBV7-9
J: TRBJ1-2
CDR3: ASSTDRYHYGYT

length: 11
V: TRBV27
J: TRBJ1-1
CDR3: ASSFPGHTEAF

length: 14
V: TRBV7-9
J: TRBJ2-1
CDR3: ASSPQGRSSYNEQF

length: 13
V: TRBV20-1
J: TRBJ2-1
CDR3: SASAGTGSYNEQF

length: 16
V: TRBV11-2
J: TRBJ1-2
CDR3: ASSLSQSGALGDYGYT

length: 15
V: TRBV10-2
J: TRBJ2-1
CDR3: ASSDSSGGHSYNEQF

length: 12
V: TRBV9
J: TRBJ2-7
CDR3: ASSPKWAGNEQY

length: 12
V: TRBV29-1
J: TRBJ2-1
CDR3: SVEPGLLYNEQF

length: 12
V: TRBV13
J: TRBJ2-5
CDR3: ASSLSSVQETQY

length: 12
V: TRBV4-1
J: TRBJ2-3
CDR3: ASSLLGQTDTQY

length: 14
V: TRBV27
J: TRBJ2-2
CDR3: ASSFLGTPNTGELF

length: 18
V: TRBV20-1
J: TRBJ2-3
CDR3: SARDHQGLNSGGGTDTQY

length: 14
V: TRBV12-3/TRBV12-4
J: TRBJ2-3
CDR3: ASSLAGLGFTDTQY

length: 13
V: TRBV5-1
J: TRBJ2-7
CDR3: ASSLASSSTYEQY

length: 12
V: TRBV29-1
J: TRBJ2-5
CDR3: SVTPPGAQGGQY

length: 14
V: TRBV29-1
J: TRBJ2-1
CDR3: SVEDQAGGAYNEQF

length: 11
V: TRBV7-2
J: TRBJ2-7
CDR3: ARSLAIGYEQY

length: 15
V: TRBV3-1
J: TRBJ2-1
CDR3: ASSQDWLAGDLDEQF

length: 10
V: TRBV5-3
J: TRBJ2-5
CDR3: ARSWSRETQY

length: 9
V: TRBV25-1
J: TRBJ2-3
CDR3: ASSESLGQY

length: 12
V: TRBV5-6
J: TRBJ2-4
CDR3: ASSFTGAKNIQY

length: 13
V: TRBV4-1
J: TRBJ2-3
CDR3: ASSQVITRYDTQY

length: 11
V: TRBV12-3/TRBV12-4
J: TRBJ2-4
CDR3: ASSLAGVGIQY

length: 13
V: TRBV2
J: TRBJ2-3
CDR3: ASSEVAAHTDTQY

length: 12
V: TRBV18
J: TRBJ1-5
CDR3: ASSQDRGHQPQH

length: 13
V: TRBV7-2
J: TRBJ2-7
CDR3: ASSLQTSGNYEQY

length: 14
V: TRBV6-1
J: TRBJ2-3
CDR3: ASRSPGLAGADTQY

length: 11
V: TRBV12-3/TRBV12-4
J: TRBJ2-2
CDR3: ASSLGTTGELF

length: 10
V: TRBV12-3/TRBV12-4
J: TRBJ1-2
CDR3: ASGTDNYGYT

length: 11
V: TRBV10-3
J: TRBJ1-2
CDR3: AISEGQGTGYT

length: 12
V: TRBV6-1
J: TRBJ2-2
CDR3: ASTVVRGAGELF

length: 12
V: TRBV11-2
J: TRBJ1-2
CDR3: ASSTSWDNYGYT